This TCR beta chain came from a study of cytomegalovirus exposure and HLA in healthy donors. Study outcomes and limitations: Researchers catalogued around 150 TCR beta chains as cytomegalovirus-associated. Usually a TCR sequence was rare, but some public TCRs were found in many donors.

Profiled with immunoSEQ multiplex PCR; TCRdb holds only in-frame clones, not every one. The sample yields 90,000 to 120,000 clones, about 85% seen once. A word on this clone: As yet, its antigen is unknown.

The germline V gene has CDR1 SGHRS and CDR2 YFSETQ. This CDR3 has 14 residues. V trimming: 3 bases; J trimming: 3 bases; junction bases outside the gene matches: 6. The sample was PBMCs. This TCR was sampled from a woman aged 18-29 years in good health and CMV-seronegative. The V call is TRBV5-1, the J call TRBJ2-7, with 7 nucleotides matching TRBD2. CDR3 DNA: TGCGCCAGCAGCTCGACGGGGGGTCTCTACGAGCAGTACTTC. Residues: CASSSTGGLYEQYF.